This entry lists 10 T cell receptor beta chains sequenced from one sample in a study of cytomegalovirus exposure and HLA in healthy donors. In the PCR, 60 Vbeta and 13 Jbeta primers were used. Repertoires were generated with immunoSEQ multiplex PCR, while TCRdb's copy carries only in-frame clones and drops some. The sample has about 70,000 clones, roughly 88% seen once. Sequences were obtained from PBMCs. These receptors originate from a woman younger than 45 in good health and CMV-seronegative.

The V gene is TRBV2, the J gene TRBJ1-5; TRBD1 matches at 7 bases. The CDR3 length is 15 residues. Germline lookup yields CDR1 SNHLY and CDR2 FYNNEI. V lost 6 bases and J lost 1; bases outside the gene matches: 6. CDR3 residues: CASRVGRGSNQPQHF. The CDR3 DNA reads as TGTGCCAGCAGAGTCGGCAGGGGGAGCAATCAGCCCCAGCATTTT.

The chain recombines TRBV4-1 with TRBJ2-1, with D uncertain. The CDR3 sequence is 16 residues long. V was trimmed by 1 base and J by 1 base, leaving 11 bases between them. Per the germline V gene, CDR1 is MGHRA and CDR2 is YSYEKL. The CDR3 sequence: CASSQGQSKSYNEQFF. CDR3 sequence (DNA): TGCGCCAGCAGCCAAGGCCAGTCCAAATCCTACAATGAGCAGTTCTTC.

The chain employs TRBV7-3 and TRBJ2-3, with a weak D call TRBD2 (5 bases). Germline CDR1 is SGHTA and CDR2 is FQGTGA. This CDR3 region has 16 residues. The germline V and J ends were trimmed by 4 bases and 2 bases, with 16 bases remaining between them. The CDR3 region has the DNA TGTGCCAGCAGCTCCTCTGGCCCTAGCCCCACAGATACGCAGTATTTT. Translating it yields CASSSSGPSPTDTQYF.

To note about this clone: A read error may produce the germline difference seen at one junction end. This sequence joins TRBV5-1 and TRBJ1-4; no definite D call. Germline V gives CDR1 SGHRS, CDR2 YFSETQ. This CDR3 is built from 14 residues. The CDR3 here is CASSQIATNENLFF. For the CDR3, the DNA is TGCGCCAGCAGCCAGATTGCAACTAATGAAAACCTGTTTTTT.

V and J are TRBV27 and TRBJ2-1; 9 bases match TRBD2. The V gene end was trimmed by 4 bases and the J gene end by 8 bases; junction bases not matched to a gene: 9. The CDR3 is 15 residues long. Germline CDR1 and CDR2: MNHEY and SMNVEV (reference sequence). CDR3 sequence reads: CASSSIAGVRDEQFF. CDR3 DNA: TGTGCCAGCAGTTCCATAGCGGGAGTCCGGGATGAGCAGTTCTTC.

V and J are TRBV25-1 and TRBJ2-7, with D maybe TRBD1 (5 bases). The V and J ends lost 2 bases and 2 bases respectively, with 16 bases between them. In germline, CDR1 is MGHDK, CDR2 SYGVNS. The CDR3 runs 16 residues. CDR3 region: CASSEEVAGLPYEQYF. CDR3 nucleotides: TGTGCCAGCAGTGAAGAGGTAGCAGGGTTACCCTACGAGCAGTACTTC.

This clone was seen only a few times. The V gene is TRBV5-4, the J gene TRBJ2-7; 8 bases fit TRBD2. V was pared by 2 bases and J by 5 bases, with 6 bases of the junction left unmatched. Germline V gene data show CDR1 as SGHNT and CDR2 as YYREEE (reference sequence). The length of the CDR3 is 14 residues. The CDR3 loop is CASSLAGAMDEQYF. The CDR3, as DNA: TGTGCCAGCAGCTTAGCGGGAGCGATGGACGAGCAGTACTTC.

This rearrangement joins TRBV30 to TRBJ1-4, with 7 positions matching TRBD1. Germline values: CDR1 GTSNPN, CDR2 SVGIG (reference sequence). The CDR3 sequence is 15 residues long. J gave up 4 bases and V 6 bases, and 11 bases lay outside the gene matches. CDR3: CACSVGGEVNEKLFF. The CDR3 DNA reads TGTGCCTGTTCGGTAGGGGGCGAGGTTAATGAAAAACTGTTTTTT.

This rearrangement joins TRBV6-1 to TRBJ1-2; TRBD1 matches 8 bases. V dropped 4 bases and J dropped 3; count of bases not matched to a gene: 1. CDR3 length: 13 residues. Germline V gene sequence: CDR1 MNHNS, CDR2 SASEGT. CDR3 amino acids: CASSATGDYGYTF. The CDR3 DNA sequence: TGTGCCAGCAGTGCGACAGGGGACTATGGCTACACCTTC.

The V gene is TRBV7-5, the J gene TRBJ2-1; the tabulated D call, TRBD1, remains unverified against the DNA. TRBV7-5 is annotated as a pseudogene. The CDR3 contains 17 residues. The CDR3 is CVRSYLPSGRCHNEQFF. CDR3 bases: TGTGTCAGAAGCTACCTACCGTCAGGGCGATGCCACAATGAGCAGTTCTTC.